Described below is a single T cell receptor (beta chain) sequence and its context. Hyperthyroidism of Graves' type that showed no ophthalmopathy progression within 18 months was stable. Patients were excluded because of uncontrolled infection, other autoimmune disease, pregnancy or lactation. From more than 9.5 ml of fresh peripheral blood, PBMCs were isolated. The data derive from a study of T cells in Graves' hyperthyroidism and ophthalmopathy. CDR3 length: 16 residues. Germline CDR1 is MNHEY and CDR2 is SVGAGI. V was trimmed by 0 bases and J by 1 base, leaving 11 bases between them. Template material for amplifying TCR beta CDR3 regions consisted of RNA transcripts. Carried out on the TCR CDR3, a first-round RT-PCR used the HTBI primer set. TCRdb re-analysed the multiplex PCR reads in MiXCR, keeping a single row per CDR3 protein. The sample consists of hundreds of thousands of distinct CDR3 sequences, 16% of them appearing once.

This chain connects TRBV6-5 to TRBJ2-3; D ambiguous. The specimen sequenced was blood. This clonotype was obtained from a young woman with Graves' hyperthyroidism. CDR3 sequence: CASSYSGLTGTDTQYF. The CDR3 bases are TGTGCCAGCAGTTACTCGGGGTTAACTGGCACAGATACGCAGTATTTT.